Following are 5 T cell receptor beta chains from one sample sequenced in a study of blood T cell repertoires in COVID-19. Produced via immunoSEQ multiplex PCR; TCRdb's table is partial and in-frame only. The repertoire holds 100,000 to 140,000 clones, with around 90% as singletons. Specimen: peripheral blood. These receptors originate from a woman younger than 45 with acute or convalescent COVID-19.

This chain links TRBV15 with TRBJ2-7; 7 positions agree with TRBD2. The CDR3 runs to 15 residues. After removal of 3 bases from V and 1 base from J, the junction contained 6 bases not matched to a gene. Germline V CDR1 and CDR2: LNHNV, YYDKDF (reference sequence). CDR3 protein: CATSSQRDLSYEQYF. The CDR3, as DNA: TGTGCCACCAGCAGTCAGCGGGACCTATCCTACGAGCAGTACTTC.

The table lists this clone with a count of one. The gene calls are TRBV11-3 and TRBJ2-1, with 10 bases lining up with TRBD2. CDR1 and CDR2 from the germline V gene are SGHNT and YENEEA. J was trimmed by 4 bases and V by 5 bases; bases with no gene match: 5. There are 15 residues in the CDR3. The CDR3 DNA reads TGTGCCAGCAGCCCTAGCGGGAGCTATTACAATGAGCAGTTCTTC. It codes for CASSPSGSYYNEQFF.

This rearrangement joins TRBV2 to TRBJ2-7; perhaps TRBD1 as D (6 bases). Germline-derived CDR1 and CDR2 are SNHLY and FYNNEI. The germline V and J ends were trimmed by 4 bases and 2 bases, with 18 bases remaining between them. The CDR3 is 16 amino acids. The CDR3 coding sequence is TGTGCCAGCAGTGGAAATCGGGACATCGAAACCTACGAGCAGTACTTC. As protein: CASSGNRDIETYEQYF.

This clone was seen a handful of times. J is TRBJ2-1 and V is TRBV28; possibly TRBD1 for D (6 bases). This CDR3 region has 16 residues. Germline lookup yields CDR1 MDHEN and CDR2 SYDVKM. V was pared by 7 bases and J by 6 bases, with 22 bases between. Written as DNA, the CDR3 is TGTGCCAGCACGAAAATTGGACAGCCCAATATCAATGAGCAGTTCTTC. This gives the protein CASTKIGQPNINEQFF.

This chain links TRBV5-5 with TRBJ1-6; 8 bases match TRBD1. Germline V gene data show CDR1 as SGHKS and CDR2 as YYEKEE (reference sequence). The CDR3 consists of 15 residues. Trimming removed 6 bases from V and 9 bases from J; junction bases left unmatched: 11. CDR3 sequence reads: CASTRLWTGLSPLHF. The CDR3 DNA sequence: TGTGCCAGCACCCGACTATGGACAGGGCTTTCACCCCTCCACTTT.